Listed below are T cell receptor beta chains from one sample, sequenced in a study of CD8 T cells in Susac syndrome. TCRdb reprocessed the immunoSEQ multiplex PCR reads with MiXCR, giving one entry per CDR3 protein. The sample comprises about 140,000 distinct CDR3 sequences, around 94% of which are singletons, and roughly 0.29% rests with the top ten. Material for sequencing was CD8+ T cells from PBMCs. The receptors stem from a human donor in good health. CDR3s include the opening cysteine and the closing phenylalanine or tryptophan. D genes are given only for firm matches. The size field is filled for only some rows; it gives once, few, many or a size class.

length	size	D	V	J	CDR3	DNA
15	NA	NA	TRBV29-1	TRBJ2-1	CSVEGGQSVYNEQFF	TGCAGCGTTGAGGGGGGACAGTCGGTATACAATGAGCAGTTCTTC
14	NA	TRBD1	TRBV7-9	TRBJ2-3	CASSRQGIADTQYF	TGTGCCAGCAGCCGACAGGGTATTGCAGATACGCAGTATTTT
13	NA	NA	TRBV4-3	TRBJ2-7	CASSQDRSDEQYF	TGCGCCAGCAGCCAAGATAGAAGCGACGAGCAGTACTTC
12	NA	NA	TRBV20-1	TRBJ2-5	CSASKLLETQYF	TGCAGTGCTAGTAAATTACTAGAGACCCAGTACTTC
15	NA	NA	TRBV11-1	TRBJ2-7	CASSLTRAYYDEQYF	TGTGCCAGCAGCTTAACCAGGGCATACTACGACGAGCAGTACTTC
15	NA	NA	TRBV5-6	TRBJ2-1	CASSLARGGYNEQFF	TGTGCCAGCAGCCTCGCGCGGGGAGGCTACAATGAGCAGTTCTTC
12	NA	NA	TRBV19	TRBJ1-5	CATSRGGQPQHF	TGTGCCACCTCAAGGGGAGGTCAGCCCCAGCATTTT
15	NA	NA	TRBV6-6	TRBJ2-1	CASTPPGAPYNEQFF	TGTGCCAGCACTCCACCCGGGGCTCCCTACAATGAGCAGTTCTTC
13	once	NA	TRBV6-2/TRBV6-3	TRBJ2-2	CASSYLSTGELFF	TGTGCCAGCAGTTACTTGAGCACCGGGGAGCTGTTTTTT
15	once	NA	TRBV7-9	TRBJ1-3	CASSLVLRAGNTIYF	TGTGCCAGCAGCTTAGTTTTAAGGGCTGGAAACACCATATATTTT
12	NA	NA	TRBV6-4	TRBJ2-1	CASSGLNNEQFF	TGTGCCAGCAGTGGACTGAACAATGAGCAGTTCTTC
13	NA	TRBD1	TRBV20-1	TRBJ1-2	CSASGTGIYGYTF	TGCAGTGCTAGCGGGACAGGAATCTATGGCTACACCTTC
16	NA	NA	TRBV27	TRBJ2-1	CASSLDLGSSGDEQFF	TGTGCCAGCAGTTTGGACCTCGGGTCAAGCGGCGATGAGCAGTTCTTC
14	once	NA	TRBV20-1	TRBJ2-7	CSAAGTEARYEQYF	TGCAGTGCCGCCGGGACGGAGGCCCGCTACGAGCAGTACTTC
15	NA	TRBD2	TRBV13	TRBJ2-1	CASSLLAASYNEQFF	TGTGCCAGCAGCTTACTAGCGGCCTCCTACAATGAGCAGTTCTTC
13	NA	TRBD2	TRBV19	TRBJ2-1	CASSVYGGLEQFF	TGTGCCAGTAGTGTTTATGGGGGACTAGAACAGTTCTTC
14	few	NA	TRBV27	TRBJ2-7	CASSLAGPTYEQYF	TGTGCCAGCAGTTTGGCCGGACCCACCTACGAGCAGTACTTC
13	NA	NA	TRBV24-1	TRBJ2-1	CATSDLPYNEQFF	TGTGCCACCAGTGATTTGCCTTACAATGAGCAGTTCTTC
17	NA	TRBD1	TRBV7-8	TRBJ2-5	CASSLNRWDRKQETQYF	TGTGCCAGCAGCTTAAATAGGTGGGACAGAAAGCAAGAGACCCAGTACTTC
13	NA	NA	TRBV27	TRBJ2-7	CASSFRGGDEQYF	TGTGCCAGCAGTTTCAGGGGAGGGGACGAGCAGTACTTC
13	NA	TRBD1	TRBV27	TRBJ1-2	CASSRQGNYGYTF	TGTGCCAGCAGTCGACAGGGTAACTATGGCTACACCTTC
15	NA	TRBD2	TRBV2	TRBJ2-1	CASRIGTSGAHEQFF	TGTGCCAGCAGAATCGGGACTAGCGGGGCCCATGAGCAGTTCTTC
16	NA	NA	TRBV15	TRBJ2-2	CATSREEGRLTGELFF	TGTGCCACCAGCAGAGAGGAGGGCCGCTTGACCGGGGAGCTGTTTTTT
15	NA	NA	TRBV27	TRBJ2-1	CASSFTGSSYNEQFF	TGTGCCAGCAGTTTTACAGGGTCCTCCTACAATGAGCAGTTCTTC
14	NA	NA	TRBV20-1	TRBJ2-5	CSAGPVGLYETQYF	TGCAGTGCAGGCCCCGTTGGGTTATATGAGACCCAGTACTTC
12	NA	NA	TRBV20-1	TRBJ2-1	CSALTGMGEQFF	TGCAGTGCACTAACAGGGATGGGTGAGCAGTTCTTC
13	NA	NA	TRBV9	TRBJ2-7	CASSVVDGYEQYF	TGTGCCAGCAGCGTAGTGGATGGGTACGAGCAGTACTTC
13	NA	TRBD1	TRBV9	TRBJ1-2	CASSAGTEESYTF	TGTGCCAGCAGCGCCGGGACAGAGGAATCCTACACCTTC
15	NA	NA	TRBV2	TRBJ2-1	CASSEASIPYGEQFF	TGTGCCAGCAGTGAGGCTAGTATCCCCTATGGTGAGCAGTTCTTC
14	NA	NA	TRBV29-1	TRBJ1-1	CSVEGSGWNTEAFF	TGCAGCGTTGAAGGCTCCGGTTGGAACACTGAAGCTTTCTTT
13	NA	NA	TRBV7-9	TRBJ1-1	CASTSTGKAEAFF	TGTGCCAGCACTTCTACAGGGAAAGCTGAAGCTTTCTTT
13	NA	NA	TRBV30	TRBJ2-3	CAWSVTSTDTQYF	TGTGCCTGGAGTGTAACTAGCACAGATACGCAGTATTTT
11	NA	NA	TRBV15	TRBJ2-7	CATSSEGEQYF	TGTGCCACCAGCAGTGAAGGGGAGCAGTACTTC
13	NA	NA	TRBV4-2	TRBJ2-2	CASSHVATGELFF	TGTGCCAGCAGCCACGTAGCCACCGGGGAGCTGTTTTTT
14	NA	NA	TRBV27	TRBJ2-1	CASKKRGTDNEQFF	TGTGCCAGCAAAAAACGGGGCACTGACAATGAGCAGTTCTTC
14	NA	NA	TRBV20-1	TRBJ2-1	CSPLGTDINNEQFF	TGCAGTCCTCTAGGGACGGACATAAACAATGAGCAGTTCTTC
15	NA	NA	TRBV28	TRBJ2-3	CASSRGGPLTDTQYF	TGTGCCAGCAGTAGAGGAGGGCCCCTCACAGATACGCAGTATTTT
14	NA	NA	TRBV6-5	TRBJ2-7	CASSYGSEIYEQYF	TGTGCCAGCAGTTACGGGAGCGAAATCTACGAGCAGTACTTC
12	NA	NA	TRBV12-3/TRBV12-4	TRBJ2-5	CASSPTGEGQYF	TGTGCCAGCAGTCCTACAGGGGAGGGCCAGTACTTC
13	NA	TRBD1	TRBV29-1	TRBJ1-1	CSVTGGQGTEAFF	TGCAGCGTGACAGGGGGACAGGGCACTGAAGCTTTCTTT
16	NA	NA	TRBV4-3	TRBJ2-3	CASSQERWAEVGTQYF	TGCGCCAGCAGCCAAGAACGGTGGGCGGAGGTGGGTACGCAGTATTTT
11	NA	TRBD2	TRBV29-1	TRBJ2-7	CSAYGGGEQYF	TGCAGCGCCTATGGCGGGGGCGAGCAGTACTTC
14	NA	NA	TRBV1	TRBJ1-5	CTSSEPRERQPQHF	TGCACCAGCAGCGAACCCAGGGAGCGACAGCCCCAGCATTTT
12	NA	NA	TRBV27	TRBJ1-1	CASSLVGDEAFF	TGTGCCAGCAGTTTAGTAGGGGATGAAGCTTTCTTT
11	NA	NA	TRBV29-1	TRBJ1-1	CSVQIVTEAFF	TGCAGCGTACAGATTGTGACTGAAGCTTTCTTT
18	NA	NA	TRBV23-1	TRBJ1-5	CASTRPPAREKGNQPQHF	TGCGCCAGCACCCGACCCCCCGCACGGGAAAAGGGCAATCAGCCCCAGCATTTT
15	NA	TRBD2	TRBV7-8	TRBJ2-5	CASSPIAGVRETQYF	TGTGCCAGCAGCCCGATAGCGGGAGTACGAGAGACCCAGTACTTC
12	NA	TRBD1	TRBV4-2	TRBJ1-2	CASQQGKRGYTF	TGTGCCAGCCAACAGGGGAAACGTGGCTACACCTTC
14	NA	NA	TRBV27	TRBJ2-7	CASSFSAANYEQYF	TGTGCCAGCAGTTTTTCGGCAGCCAACTACGAGCAGTACTTC
13	NA	NA	TRBV27	TRBJ1-2	CASSYGANYGYTF	TGTGCCAGCAGTTACGGTGCTAACTATGGCTACACCTTC
14	NA	TRBD2	TRBV5-6	TRBJ2-7	CASSSSGSSYEQYF	TGTGCCAGCAGCAGTAGCGGGAGCTCCTACGAGCAGTACTTC
14	once	TRBD1	TRBV28	TRBJ2-7	CASTDRASSYEQYF	TGTGCCAGCACCGACAGGGCTAGCTCCTACGAGCAGTACTTC